The sequence of this T cell receptor beta chain was determined in a study of T-cell memory formation after mild COVID-19. Study at large: TCR clusters mostly belonged to single donors.

TCRdb redid the calling of the 5' RACE reads with MiXCR, one entry per CDR3 protein. This sample yields approximately 400,000 distinct CDR3 sequences, of which about 24% are seen a single time; about 8.7% belongs to the top ten. The V gene end was trimmed by 2 bases and the J gene end by 0 bases; junction bases not matched to a gene: 0. Per the germline V gene, CDR1 is MNHEY and CDR2 is SVGAGI. The length of the CDR3 is 14 residues. About this clonotype itself: The antigen is not known.

Whole-study results and caveats: Several responding clones turned up in pre-infection memory, indicating that cross-reactive memory may have taken part. Mainly CM and EM harbored the contracting CD4+ clones; mainly EMRA harbored the CD8+ ones. Later expanders leaned toward CD4+, whereas clones contracting from day 15 to 85 were balanced CD4/CD8.

V is TRBV6-5 and J is TRBJ2-5; 7 positions match TRBD2. The source is an adult woman who had mild COVID-19 (a few samples of this study predate the infection). Cell type and time point are not known. The specimen was PBMCs or a T cell subset sorted from them (not recorded which). CDR3 sequence (DNA): TGTGCCAGCAGTTACGGGGGGGACCAAGAGACCCAGTACTTC. As protein: CASSYGGDQETQYF.